A single sample gave rise to the 5 T cell receptor beta chains below, sequenced in a study of OX40 agonist ivuxolimab in advanced cancers. Sequenced by immunoSEQ multiplex PCR; TCRdb stores in-frame clones only, minus some. Seen here are over 10,000 clones, over 80% observed once, and the top ten hold 30% to 45%. Source: CD4+ or CD8+ T cells sorted from blood, taken in a trial of the OX40 agonist ivuxolimab. The origin of the receptors is an adult with an advanced solid tumor such as melanoma, head and neck, liver or kidney cancer.

The V gene is TRBV10-2, the J gene TRBJ1-3, with D unclear. CDR1 WSHSY and CDR2 SAAADI come from the germline V gene. The V gene lost 6 bases and the J gene lost 4 bases, with 13 bases spanning the gap. The CDR3 sequence is 14 residues long. The CDR3, as DNA: TGCGCCAGCAGCAGCCGGGTGGAGGGAAACACCATATATTTT. Translating it yields CASSSRVEGNTIYF.

The chain combines TRBV13 with TRBJ2-2; the D gene is possibly TRBD1 (6 bases). Trimming left V 5 bases short and J 6 bases short, with 22 bases between. In germline, CDR1 is PRHDT, CDR2 FYEKMQ (reference sequence). The CDR3 is 17 amino acids. The CDR3 nucleotides read TGTGCCAGCAGCCAAGAAGGTCAGGGGATTGGTGCCGGGGAGCTGTTTTTT. It yields the protein CASSQEGQGIGAGELFF. The whole variable domain, filled in from reference TRBV13 and TRBJ2-2, reads AAGVIQSPRHLIKEKRETATLKCYPIPRHDTVYWYQQGPGQDPQFLISFYEKMQSDKGSIPDRFSAQQFSDYHSELNMSSLELGDSALYFCASSQEGQGIGAGELFFGEGSRLTVL.

The V gene is TRBV7-3, the J gene TRBJ2-1; 7 bases fit TRBD2. With 3 bases clipped from V and 7 bases from J, the junction kept 6 bases outside the gene matches. The CDR3 extends over 14 amino acids. CDR1 and CDR2 (germline): SGHTA, FQGTGA. CDR3 amino acids: CASSFGGEGNEQFF. CDR3 bases: TGTGCCAGCAGCTTTGGAGGGGAGGGGAATGAGCAGTTCTTC.

The chain recombines TRBV11-3 with TRBJ2-7; unclear D gene. Between the trimmed V and J ends, which lost 5 bases and 0 bases, there was a span of 11 bases. Germline V gene data show CDR1 as SGHNT and CDR2 as YENEEA. The CDR3 length is 14 residues. CDR3 sequence: CASSPPLLSYEQYF. As DNA, the CDR3 is TGTGCCAGCAGCCCCCCCCTCCTCTCCTACGAGCAGTACTTC.

The chain joins TRBV14 to TRBJ2-7; D possibly corresponds to TRBD1 (5 bases). CDR3 length: 14 amino acids. Trimming shortened V by 1 base and J by 1 base, and 8 bases separated the two germline ends. CDR1 is SGHDN, CDR2 FVKESK, per germline. Written as DNA, the CDR3 is TGTGCCAGCAGCCAAGCTCCAGGGTCCTACGAGCAGTACTTC. Translation gives CASSQAPGSYEQYF.